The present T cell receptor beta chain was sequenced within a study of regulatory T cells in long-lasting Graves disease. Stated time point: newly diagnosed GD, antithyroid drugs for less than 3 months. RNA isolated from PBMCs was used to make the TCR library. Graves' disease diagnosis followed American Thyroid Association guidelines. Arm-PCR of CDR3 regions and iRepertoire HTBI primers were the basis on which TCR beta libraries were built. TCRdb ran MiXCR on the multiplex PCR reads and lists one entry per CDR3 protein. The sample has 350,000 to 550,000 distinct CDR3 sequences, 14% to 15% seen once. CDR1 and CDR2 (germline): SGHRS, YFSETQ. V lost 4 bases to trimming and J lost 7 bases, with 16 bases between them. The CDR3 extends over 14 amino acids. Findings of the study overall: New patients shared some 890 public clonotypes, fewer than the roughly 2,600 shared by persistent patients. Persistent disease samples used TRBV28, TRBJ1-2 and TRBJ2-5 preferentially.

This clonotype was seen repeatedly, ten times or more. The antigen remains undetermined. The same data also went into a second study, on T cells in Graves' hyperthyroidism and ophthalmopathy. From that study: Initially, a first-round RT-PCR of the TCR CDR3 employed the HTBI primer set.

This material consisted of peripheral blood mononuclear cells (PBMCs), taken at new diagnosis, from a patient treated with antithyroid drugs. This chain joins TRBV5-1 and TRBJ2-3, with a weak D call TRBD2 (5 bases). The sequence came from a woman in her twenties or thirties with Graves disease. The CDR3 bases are TGCGCCAGCAGCCCCGCAGCGGATGATTATACGCAGTATTTT. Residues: CASSPAADDYTQYF.